The T cell receptor beta chain under discussion was sequenced for a study of cytomegalovirus exposure and HLA in healthy donors. The PCR made use of 60 Vbeta and 13 Jbeta primers. The method was immunoSEQ multiplex PCR; TCRdb's version includes in-frame clones alone and lacks a portion of them. The repertoire has over 80,000 clones, 70% to 75% of them found once; the top ten carry around 3.5%. Notes on the study in general: Associated with HLA alleles at 0.05 false discovery rate in a later analysis were fewer than 20,000 TCR beta sequences. Follow-up analysis seemed to connect common viral pathogens with several of the most significant clusters identified. Rarity marked most TCR sequences, yet some public TCRs occurred in many donors. One variant, a missense change in DCLRE1C, was linked in a later analysis to TCR beta V- and J-gene trimming.

The V and J ends lost 6 bases and 5 bases, in that order; junction bases with no gene match: 6. The CDR3 length is 14 residues. The germline gives CDR1 MNHEY, CDR2 SMNVEV (reference sequence). This clone has just a few counts. What it recognizes is unknown. Input material: PBMCs. The receptor comes from a man aged 35 to 55 in good health and CMV-seronegative. This chain joins TRBV27 and TRBJ1-5; 8 bases fit TRBD1. CDR3: CASRSWTGHQPQHF. CDR3 nucleotides: TGTGCCAGCAGGTCGTGGACAGGGCATCAGCCCCAGCATTTT.